Below, 17 T cell receptor beta chains from the same sample are listed, as sequenced in a study of neurological immune-mediated disorders. A single record per CDR3 protein comes from TCRdb applying MiXCR to the 5' RACE reads. This table has around 130,000 distinct CDR3 sequences, roughly 3.2% appearing once. Sequencing used PBMCs. The receptors derive from a woman in her 30s with multiple sclerosis.

This clonotype was counted ten times or more. The rearrangement links TRBV10-3 to TRBJ2-3; 9 bases line up with TRBD2. CDR1 ENHRY and CDR2 SYGVKD come from the germline V gene. V trimming: 0 bases; J trimming: 3 bases; junction bases outside the gene matches: 1. The CDR3 covers 15 residues. In nucleotides, the CDR3 is TGTGCCATCAGTGAGTCAGGACTAGCGACAGATACGCAGTATTTT. Encoded protein: CAISESGLATDTQYF.

This clonotype appeared many times. The V call is TRBV7-8, the J call TRBJ2-7, with 8 nucleotides matching TRBD1. Per the germline V gene, CDR1 is SGHVS and CDR2 is FQNEAQ. The CDR3 is made up of 13 amino acids. The V and J ends lost 5 bases and 12 bases, in that order; junction bases with no gene match: 12. CDR3 residues: CASSQVTDRAMYF. CDR3 DNA: TGTGCCAGCAGCCAAGTAACGGACAGGGCGATGTACTTC.

This clonotype was seen repeatedly, ten times or more. The chain couples TRBV6-5 to TRBJ2-2; TRBD2 might be the D (5 bases). This CDR3 has 15 residues. Germline V gives CDR1 MNHEY, CDR2 SVGAGI. V lost 5 bases and J 4 bases, leaving 14 bases between the germline ends. Here the CDR3 reads CASSLLSRATGELFF. Here the CDR3 DNA reads TGTGCCAGCAGTCTCTTATCGAGGGCCACCGGGGAGCTGTTTTTT.

As regards this clonotype: The conserved phenylalanine or tryptophan is not found at the CDR3 terminus, so this likely reflects a read error. This chain joins TRBV11-2 and TRBJ2-7, with D unclear. V lost 5 bases to trimming and J lost 6 bases, with 14 bases between them. Germline assignment: CDR1 SGHAT and CDR2 FQNNGV. This CDR3 contains 13 residues. The CDR3 sequence is CASSPDPGAEQYN. The CDR3 DNA is TGTGCCAGCAGCCCAGATCCGGGTGCCGAGCAGTACAAC.

This clonotype was seen repeatedly, ten times or more. This sequence joins TRBV5-1 and TRBJ2-7; D is unclear. The germline gives CDR1 SGHRS, CDR2 YFSETQ. The CDR3 is 13 residues long. V was shortened by 4 bases and J by 3 bases, with 11 bases between the two germline ends. In DNA, the CDR3 is TGCGCCAGCAGCCCAGGCCCTGGCTACGAGCAGTACTTC. Translation gives CASSPGPGYEQYF. The full variable domain, completed using reference TRBV5-1 and TRBJ2-7, is KAGVTQTPRYLIKTRGQQVTLSCSPISGHRSVSWYQQTPGQGLQFLFEYFSETQRNKGNFPGRFSGRQFSNSRSEMNVSTLELGDSALYLCASSPGPGYEQYFGPGTRLTVT.

This clonotype was counted ten times or more. This chain joins TRBV12-3 or TRBV12-4 and TRBJ1-1; tentative D call: TRBD1 (5 bases). V was clipped by 8 bases and J by 6 bases, with 25 bases between them. The CDR3 runs to 16 residues. The DNA of the CDR3 is TGTGCCAGCTCAGACAGCCAAGCCTCCCGGACTTCTGAAGCTTTCTTT. Protein: CASSDSQASRTSEAFF.

This clonotype was seen many times. J is TRBJ2-7 and V is TRBV18, with D hard to call. There are 14 residues in the CDR3. The V and J ends lost 4 bases and 0 bases respectively, with 10 bases between them. CDR1 KGHSH and CDR2 LQKENI come from the germline V gene. The CDR3 DNA sequence: TGTGCCAGCTCACGGACGACGGACTCCTACGAGCAGTACTTC. It yields the protein CASSRTTDSYEQYF.

This clonotype was seen more than once but under ten times. The chain is built from TRBV14 and TRBJ2-7, with 8 bases identical to TRBD1. J gave up 7 bases and V 6 bases, and 8 bases lay outside the gene matches. This CDR3 spans 13 amino acids. Germline CDR1 is SGHDN and CDR2 is FVKESK. This CDR3 is CASSLGTGREQYF. The CDR3 DNA follows: TGTGCCAGCAGTTTAGGGACAGGCCGGGAGCAGTACTTC.

This clonotype was found many times. V usage is TRBV3-1 and J usage is TRBJ2-7; D is possibly TRBD1 (5 bases). Germline values: CDR1 LGHDT, CDR2 YNNKEL (reference sequence). This CDR3 has 14 residues. Trimming removed 4 bases from V and 2 bases from J, with 12 bases in between. CDR3 loop: CASSPQGLTYEQYF. CDR3 in DNA: TGTGCCAGCAGCCCCCAGGGTCTTACCTACGAGCAGTACTTC.

This clonotype came up many times. The rearrangement uses TRBV5-1 and TRBJ1-5; D is uncertain. The CDR3 has 14 residues. Deletions cut 7 bases from V and 7 bases from J, with 18 bases between. Germline-derived CDR1 and CDR2 are SGHRS and YFSETQ. The CDR3, as DNA: TGCGCCAGCTTGCCTCCAGAACCACGCCAGCCCCAGCATTTT. Its translation is CASLPPEPRQPQHF.

There are many counts of this clonotype. The junction departs from the called germline gene at one end, perhaps through a read error. This CDR3 reads CASSPVDRGTVAFF. CDR3 DNA sequence: TGTGCCAGCAGCCCGGTTGACAGGGGCACTGTAGCTTTCTTT. The rearrangement uses TRBV5-6 and TRBJ1-1; TRBD1 agrees at 8 bases. Per the germline V gene, CDR1 is SGHDT and CDR2 is YYEEEE. The CDR3 sequence is 14 residues long.

This clonotype was detected many times. This chain links TRBV5-1 with TRBJ1-1; D may be TRBD1 (6 bases). The CDR3 runs to 14 residues. Trimming took off 6 bases at V and 1 base at J, with 13 bases between the two ends. The germline CDR1 and CDR2 sequences are SGHRS and YFSETQ. The CDR3 spells CASKAGGQNTEAFF. In DNA, the CDR3 is TGCGCCAGCAAGGCTGGGGGACAGAACACTGAAGCTTTCTTT.

This clonotype was counted ten times or more. The V and J genes are TRBV27 and TRBJ2-6, with D unresolved. The CDR3 is 15 residues long. Per the germline V gene, CDR1 is MNHEY and CDR2 is SMNVEV (reference sequence). The germline V and J ends were trimmed by 3 bases and 3 bases, with 9 bases remaining between them. The CDR3 DNA reads as TGTGCCAGCAGTTTTACCGGGTATGGGGCCAACGTCCTGACTTTC. Residues: CASSFTGYGANVLTF.

This clonotype was seen ten or more times. This rearrangement joins TRBV29-1 to TRBJ1-4; TRBD1 might be the D (6 bases). This CDR3 has 13 amino acids. Deletions cut 4 bases from V and 10 bases from J, with 16 bases between. Germline V gene sequence: CDR1 SQVTM, CDR2 ANQGSEA. As DNA, the CDR3 is TGCAGCGTTGGAAGGACAGTAGGGGGAAAACTGTTTTTT. It specifies CSVGRTVGGKLFF.

The table lists this clonotype with many counts. The CDR3 DNA is TGTGCCAGCAGCGACGCGGGGGAGTACGTGAATAATGAAAAACTGTTTTTT. Encoded protein: CASSDAGEYVNNEKLFF. The J gene is TRBJ1-4, the V gene TRBV5-8; D may be TRBD1 (5 bases). Between the trimmed V and J ends, which lost 4 bases and 4 bases, there was a span of 20 bases. CDR1 is SGHTS, CDR2 YDEGEE, per germline. CDR3 length: 17 residues.

This clonotype was found many times. This chain joins TRBV7-9 and TRBJ2-1, with D unresolved. CDR3 length equals 13 residues. The germline V gene has CDR1 SEHNR and CDR2 FQNEAQ (reference sequence). The V end lost 4 bases, the J end lost 2 bases, and 6 bases lay between the germline ends. The chain's CDR3 is CASSSVTYNEQFF. In DNA form, the CDR3 reads TGTGCCAGCAGCTCGGTCACCTACAATGAGCAGTTCTTC. The variable domain in full, with the rest retrieved from reference TRBV7-9 and TRBJ2-1, is DTGVSQNPRHKITKRGQNVTFRCDPISEHNRLYWYRQTLGQGPEFLTYFQNEAQLEKSRLLSDRFSAERPKGSFSTLEIQRTEQGDSAMYLCASSSVTYNEQFFGPGTRLTVL.

This clonotype was observed at least ten times. V is TRBV12-3 or TRBV12-4 and J is TRBJ2-2; D might be TRBD1 or TRBD2, each matching 5 bases. V was pared by 3 bases and J by 1 base, with 9 bases between. The CDR3 loop spans 15 amino acids. The CDR3 DNA reads as TGTGCCAGCAGTTTTTCGGGGCAGAACACCGGGGAGCTGTTTTTT. Residues: CASSFSGQNTGELFF.